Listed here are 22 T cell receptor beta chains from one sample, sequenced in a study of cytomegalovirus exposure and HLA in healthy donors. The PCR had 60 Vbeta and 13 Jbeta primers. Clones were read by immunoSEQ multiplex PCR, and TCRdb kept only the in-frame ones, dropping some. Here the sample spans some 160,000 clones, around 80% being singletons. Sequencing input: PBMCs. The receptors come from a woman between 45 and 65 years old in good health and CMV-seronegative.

The CDR3 nucleotides read TGCAGCGTTGAATTCGCGGGACAGGCGTCCTACGAGCAGTACTTC. Its protein product is CSVEFAGQASYEQYF. The gene calls are TRBV29-1 and TRBJ2-7; TRBD1 matches at 8 bases. This CDR3 has 15 residues. CDR1 and CDR2 (germline): SQVTM, ANQGSEA. Trimming cost V 2 bases and J 1 base; bases outside gene matches: 7.

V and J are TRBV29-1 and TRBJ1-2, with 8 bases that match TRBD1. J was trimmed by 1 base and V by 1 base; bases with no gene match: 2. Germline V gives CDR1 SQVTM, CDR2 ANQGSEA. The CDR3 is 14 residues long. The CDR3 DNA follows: TGCAGCGTTGAAGGGGACAGGCGTAACTATGGCTACACCTTC. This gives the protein CSVEGDRRNYGYTF.

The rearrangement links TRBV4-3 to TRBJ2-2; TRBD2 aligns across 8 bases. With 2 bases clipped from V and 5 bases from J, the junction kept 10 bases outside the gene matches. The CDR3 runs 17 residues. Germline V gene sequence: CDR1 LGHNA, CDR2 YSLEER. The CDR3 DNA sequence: TGCGCCAGCAGCCAACCCAGCGGGGGAGGTTTTACCGGGGAGCTGTTTTTT. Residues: CASSQPSGGGFTGELFF.

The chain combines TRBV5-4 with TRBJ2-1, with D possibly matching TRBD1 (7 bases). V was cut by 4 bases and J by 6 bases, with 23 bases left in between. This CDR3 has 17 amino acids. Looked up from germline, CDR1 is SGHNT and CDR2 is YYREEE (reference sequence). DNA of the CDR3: TGTGCCAGCAGCCGAGGGGGAACGACAGGGACTGTCAATGAGCAGTTCTTC. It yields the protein CASSRGGTTGTVNEQFF. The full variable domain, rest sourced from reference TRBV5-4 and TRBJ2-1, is ETGVTQSPTHLIKTRGQQVTLRCSSQSGHNTVSWYQQALGQGPQFIFQYYREEENGRGNFPPRFSGLQFPNYSSELNVNALELDDSALYLCASSRGGTTGTVNEQFFGPGTRLTVL.

In DNA, the CDR3 is TGTGCCTCGGGTGGGTGGCGGGTTACCACAGATACGCAGTATTTT. Encoded protein: CASGGWRVTTDTQYF. The chain combines TRBV28 with TRBJ2-3; D may be TRBD2 (5 bases). The CDR3 spans 15 residues. Germline V gene data show CDR1 as MDHEN and CDR2 as SYDVKM. V was trimmed by 11 bases and J by 2 bases, leaving 20 bases between them. Using reference TRBV28 and TRBJ2-3 for the parts outside the CDR3, the full variable domain is DVKVTQSSRYLVKRTGEKVFLECVQDMDHENMFWYRQDPGLGLRLIYFSYDVKMKEKGDIPEGYSVSREKKERFSLILESASTNQTSMYLCASGGWRVTTDTQYFGPGTRLTVL.

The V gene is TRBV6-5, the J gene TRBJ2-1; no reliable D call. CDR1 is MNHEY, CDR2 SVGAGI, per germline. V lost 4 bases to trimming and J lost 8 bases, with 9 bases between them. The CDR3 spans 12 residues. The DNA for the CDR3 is TGTGCCAGCAGTTCCCGGGTCGATGAGCAGTTCTTC. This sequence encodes CASSSRVDEQFF.

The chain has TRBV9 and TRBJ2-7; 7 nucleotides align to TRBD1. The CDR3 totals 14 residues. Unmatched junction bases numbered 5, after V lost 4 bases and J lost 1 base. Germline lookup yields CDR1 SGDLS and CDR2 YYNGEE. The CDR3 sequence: CASSPRQGSYEQYF. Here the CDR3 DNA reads TGTGCCAGCAGCCCCAGACAGGGATCCTACGAGCAGTACTTC.

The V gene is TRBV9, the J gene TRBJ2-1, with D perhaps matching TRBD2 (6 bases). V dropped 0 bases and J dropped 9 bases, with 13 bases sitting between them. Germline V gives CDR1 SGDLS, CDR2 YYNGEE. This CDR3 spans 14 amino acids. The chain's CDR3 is CASSVGVRAGEQFF. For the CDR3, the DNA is TGTGCCAGCAGCGTAGGGGTCAGAGCGGGTGAGCAGTTCTTC.

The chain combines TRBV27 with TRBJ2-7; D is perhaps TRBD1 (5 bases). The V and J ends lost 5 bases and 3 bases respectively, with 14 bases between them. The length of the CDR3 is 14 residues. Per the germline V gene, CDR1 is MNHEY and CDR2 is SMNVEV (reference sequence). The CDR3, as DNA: TGTGCCAGCAGTCTAGAGCTAGGGGTCTACGAGCAGTACTTC. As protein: CASSLELGVYEQYF.

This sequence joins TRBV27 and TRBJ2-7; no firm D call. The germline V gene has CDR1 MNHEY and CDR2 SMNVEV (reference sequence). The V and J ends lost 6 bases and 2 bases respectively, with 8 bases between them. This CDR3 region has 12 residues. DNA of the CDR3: TGTGCCAGCAGGAGTGTAGCCTACGAGCAGTACTTC. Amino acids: CASRSVAYEQYF.

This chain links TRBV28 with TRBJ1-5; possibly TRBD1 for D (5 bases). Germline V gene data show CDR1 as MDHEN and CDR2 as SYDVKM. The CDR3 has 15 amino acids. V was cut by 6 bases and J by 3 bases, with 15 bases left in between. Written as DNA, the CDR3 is TGTGCCAGCAGCCTGCGGGGGTGGAACAATCAGCCCCAGCATTTT. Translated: CASSLRGWNNQPQHF.

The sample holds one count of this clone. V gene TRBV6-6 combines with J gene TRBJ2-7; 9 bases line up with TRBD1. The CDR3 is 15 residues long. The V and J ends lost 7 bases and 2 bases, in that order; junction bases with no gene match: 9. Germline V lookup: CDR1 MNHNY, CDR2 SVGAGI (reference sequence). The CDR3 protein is CASKHATGGAYEQYF. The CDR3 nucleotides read TGTGCCAGCAAACACGCAACAGGGGGCGCCTACGAGCAGTACTTC.

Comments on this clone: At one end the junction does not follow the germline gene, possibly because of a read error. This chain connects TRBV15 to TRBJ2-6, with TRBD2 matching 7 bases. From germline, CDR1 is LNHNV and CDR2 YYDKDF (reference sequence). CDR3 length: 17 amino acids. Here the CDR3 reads CATQWGGFSSRANVLTF. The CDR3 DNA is TGTGCCACCCAATGGGGGGGATTTAGCTCTAGGGCCAACGTCCTGACTTTC. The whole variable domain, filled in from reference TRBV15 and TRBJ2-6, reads DAMVIQNPRYQVTQFGKPVTLSCSQTLNHNVMYWYQQKSSQAPKLLFHYYDKDFNNEADTPDNFQSRRPNTSFCFLDIRSPGLGDTAMYLCATQWGGFSSRANVLTFGAGSRLTVL.

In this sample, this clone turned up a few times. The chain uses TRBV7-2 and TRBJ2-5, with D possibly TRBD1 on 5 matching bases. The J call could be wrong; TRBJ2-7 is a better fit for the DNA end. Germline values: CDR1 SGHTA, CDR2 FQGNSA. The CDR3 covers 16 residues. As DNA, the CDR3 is TGTGCCAGCAGCTTTCCCACCAGTATTGGGGCCACCGAGCAGTACTTC. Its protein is CASSFPTSIGATEQYF.

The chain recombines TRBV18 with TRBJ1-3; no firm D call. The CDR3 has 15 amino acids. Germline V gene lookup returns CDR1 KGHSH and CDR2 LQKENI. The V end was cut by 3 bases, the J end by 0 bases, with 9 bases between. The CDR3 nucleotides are TGTGCCAGCTCACCTACCTCTAGCTCTGGAAACACCATATATTTT. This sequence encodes CASSPTSSSGNTIYF.

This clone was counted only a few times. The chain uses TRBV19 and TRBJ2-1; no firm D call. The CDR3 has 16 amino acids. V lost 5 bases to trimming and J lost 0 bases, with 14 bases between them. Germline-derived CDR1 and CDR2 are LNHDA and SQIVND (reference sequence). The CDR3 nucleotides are TGTGCCAGTAGTCGACTTGCGGCGAGCTCCTACAATGAGCAGTTCTTC. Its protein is CASSRLAASSYNEQFF.

CDR3 DNA: TGCGCCAGCAGCTTTTCAGGGGGCGTCAATTCACCCCTCCACTTT. This codes for CASSFSGGVNSPLHF. The rearrangement joins TRBV5-1 to TRBJ1-6; TRBD1 aligns across 8 bases. The CDR3 totals 15 residues. The V gene's germline CDR1 is SGHRS and CDR2 YFSETQ. V was clipped by 2 bases and J by 7 bases; unmatched bases: 5.

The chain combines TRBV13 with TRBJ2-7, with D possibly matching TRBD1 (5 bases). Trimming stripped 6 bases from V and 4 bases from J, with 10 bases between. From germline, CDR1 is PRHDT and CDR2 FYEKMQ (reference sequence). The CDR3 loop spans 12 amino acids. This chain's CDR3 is CASSWQGYEQYF. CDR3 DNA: TGTGCCAGCAGTTGGCAGGGTTACGAGCAGTACTTC.

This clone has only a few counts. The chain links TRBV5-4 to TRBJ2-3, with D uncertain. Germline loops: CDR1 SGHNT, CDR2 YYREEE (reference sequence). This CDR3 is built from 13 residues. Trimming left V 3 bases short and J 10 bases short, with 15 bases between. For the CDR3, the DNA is TGTGCCAGCAGCTGGTTGGAGCAGTCCGCGCAGTATTTT. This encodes CASSWLEQSAQYF. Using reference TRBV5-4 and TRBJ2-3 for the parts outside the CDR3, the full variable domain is ETGVTQSPTHLIKTRGQQVTLRCSSQSGHNTVSWYQQALGQGPQFIFQYYREEENGRGNFPPRFSGLQFPNYSSELNVNALELDDSALYLCASSWLEQSAQYFGPGTRLTVL.

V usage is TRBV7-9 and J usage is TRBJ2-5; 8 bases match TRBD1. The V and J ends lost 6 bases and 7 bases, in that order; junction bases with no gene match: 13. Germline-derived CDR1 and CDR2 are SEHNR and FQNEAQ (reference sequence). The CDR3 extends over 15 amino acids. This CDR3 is CASRGRGPDLATQYF. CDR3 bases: TGTGCCAGCAGGGGCAGGGGGCCCGACCTGGCGACCCAGTACTTC.

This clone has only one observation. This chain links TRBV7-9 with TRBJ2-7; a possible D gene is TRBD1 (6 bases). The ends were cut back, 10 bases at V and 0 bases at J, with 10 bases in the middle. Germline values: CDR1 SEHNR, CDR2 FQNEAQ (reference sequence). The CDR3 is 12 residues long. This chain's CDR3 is CAIQGASYEQYF. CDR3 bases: TGTGCCATACAGGGAGCCTCCTACGAGCAGTACTTC.

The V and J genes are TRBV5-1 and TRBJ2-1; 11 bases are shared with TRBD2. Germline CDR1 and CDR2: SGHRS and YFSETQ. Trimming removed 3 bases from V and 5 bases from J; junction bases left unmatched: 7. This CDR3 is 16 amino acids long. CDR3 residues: CASSSGTSGINNEQFF. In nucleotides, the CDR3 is TGCGCCAGCAGCTCCGGGACTAGCGGAATAAACAATGAGCAGTTCTTC. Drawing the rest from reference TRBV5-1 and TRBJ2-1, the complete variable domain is KAGVTQTPRYLIKTRGQQVTLSCSPISGHRSVSWYQQTPGQGLQFLFEYFSETQRNKGNFPGRFSGRQFSNSRSEMNVSTLELGDSALYLCASSSGTSGINNEQFFGPGTRLTVL.